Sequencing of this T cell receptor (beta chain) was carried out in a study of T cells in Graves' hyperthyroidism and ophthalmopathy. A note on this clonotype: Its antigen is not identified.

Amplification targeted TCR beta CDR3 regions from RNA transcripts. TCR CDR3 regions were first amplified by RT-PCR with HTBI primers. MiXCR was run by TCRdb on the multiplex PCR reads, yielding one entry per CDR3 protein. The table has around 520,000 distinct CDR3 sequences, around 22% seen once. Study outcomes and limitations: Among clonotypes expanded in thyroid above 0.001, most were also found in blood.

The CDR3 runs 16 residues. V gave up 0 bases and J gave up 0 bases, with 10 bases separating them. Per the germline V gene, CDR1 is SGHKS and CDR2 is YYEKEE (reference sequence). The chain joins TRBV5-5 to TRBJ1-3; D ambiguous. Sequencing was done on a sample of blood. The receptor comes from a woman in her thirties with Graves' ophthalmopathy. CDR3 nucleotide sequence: TGTGCCAGCAGCTTGGATCAGCGCAGCTCTGGAAACACCATATATTTT. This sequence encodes CASSLDQRSSGNTIYF.